The next 13 T cell receptor beta chains were all read from a single sample in a study of early T cells in non-severe SARS-CoV-2 infection. TCRdb reprocessed the 5' RACE reads via MiXCR and lists one record per CDR3 protein. The sample contains some 80,000 distinct CDR3 sequences, 12% to 15% of which appear only once. The sample consisted of whole blood. Source of these receptors: an adult who was a healthcare worker with PCR-confirmed SARS-CoV-2 infection or an uninfected control (not recorded which).

This clonotype was seen repeatedly, ten times or more. The J gene is TRBJ1-1, the V gene TRBV7-2; D uncertain. Germline lookup yields CDR1 SGHTA and CDR2 FQGNSA. This CDR3 contains 14 residues. Trimming took 2 bases from V and 2 from J, leaving 9 bases between them. CDR3 DNA sequence: TGTGCCAGCAGCTTATCGGGATTAAACACTGAAGCTTTCTTT. The encoded protein is CASSLSGLNTEAFF.

This clonotype was picked up many times. In DNA form, the CDR3 reads TGTGCCAGCAGCTTAGCGCCAGGTCTTAGCACAGATACGCAGTATTTT. Translated, it gives CASSLAPGLSTDTQYF. The V gene is TRBV11-2, the J gene TRBJ2-3; D is ambiguous. V lost 1 base and J lost 0, with 11 bases in between. The CDR3 is 16 amino acids. From germline, CDR1 is SGHAT and CDR2 FQNNGV.

This clonotype was detected only a few times. V gene TRBV2 combines with J gene TRBJ2-3; D ambiguous. Trimming pared 2 bases from V and 2 bases from J, leaving 8 bases between. The germline gives CDR1 SNHLY, CDR2 FYNNEI. The CDR3 is 14 amino acids. DNA for the CDR3: TGTGCCAGCAGTGAACTTTTGCTCACAGATACGCAGTATTTT. Protein: CASSELLLTDTQYF.

Only a few counts were recorded for this clonotype. CDR3 loop: CASAWGTGQLSGANVLTF. The DNA of the CDR3 is TGTGCTAGTGCCTGGGGGACAGGCCAACTCTCTGGGGCCAACGTCCTGACTTTC. The gene calls are TRBV12-5 and TRBJ2-6; 8 bases line up with TRBD1. The V and J ends lost 7 bases and 0 bases, in that order; junction bases with no gene match: 11. The CDR3 extends over 18 amino acids. CDR1 LGHNT and CDR2 FRNRAP come from the germline V gene. The entire variable domain, with the rest obtained from reference TRBV12-5 and TRBJ2-6, is as follows: DARVTQTPRHKVTEMGQEVTMRCQPILGHNTVFWYRQTMMQGLELLAYFRNRAPLDDSGMPKDRFSAEMPDATLATLKIQPSEPRDSAVYFCASAWGTGQLSGANVLTFGAGSRLTVL.

This rearrangement joins TRBV12-5 to TRBJ2-1; TRBD2 is a possible D gene (6 bases). The ends were cut back, 0 bases at V and 10 bases at J, with 13 bases in the middle. CDR3 length: 14 amino acids. The germline gives CDR1 LGHNT, CDR2 FRNRAP. The DNA of the CDR3 is TGTGCTAGTGGTTTGGTACCCCACGCGGGGGAGCAGTTCTTC. It specifies CASGLVPHAGEQFF.

This clonotype was found many times. CDR3 sequence reads: CASSELTSGDGELFF. In nucleotides, the CDR3 is TGTGCCAGCAGTGAATTGACTAGCGGGGACGGGGAGCTGTTTTTT. The chain couples TRBV6-1 to TRBJ2-2, with 11 bases matching TRBD2. The germline gives CDR1 MNHNS, CDR2 SASEGT. V lost 2 bases, J lost 7 bases, and 3 bases stayed unmatched. The CDR3 sequence is 15 residues long.

In this sample, this clonotype turned up many times. The chain carries TRBV6-5 and TRBJ1-4; D is undetermined. The CDR3 runs to 12 residues. Trimming shortened V by 5 bases and J by 8 bases, and 9 bases separated the two germline ends. Looked up from germline, CDR1 is MNHEY and CDR2 is SVGAGI. CDR3 sequence: CASSPLGEKLFF. In nucleotides, the CDR3 is TGTGCCAGCAGTCCCCTTGGGGAAAAACTGTTTTTT.

This clonotype was detected a few times. This chain links TRBV4-3 with TRBJ2-7; TRBD1 is a possible D gene (6 bases). Looked up from germline, CDR1 is LGHNA and CDR2 is YSLEER. V shed 3 bases and J shed 5 bases, with 11 bases lying between them. The CDR3 has 13 residues. The CDR3 DNA reads as TGCGCCAGCAGCCAGGTAACAGGGAACGAGCAGTACTTC. Translating it yields CASSQVTGNEQYF.

This clonotype was picked up many times. The chain links TRBV12-3 or TRBV12-4 to TRBJ2-1, with 7 bases fitting TRBD1. Germline trimming cut 3 bases from V and 9 bases from J; bases unmatched to any gene: 8. The length of the CDR3 is 14 residues. In DNA, the CDR3 is TGTGCCAGCAGTTTGGGCCCGACAGGGCTTGAGCAGTTCTTC. Its protein is CASSLGPTGLEQFF.

This clonotype has a handful of counts. The chain is built from TRBV7-2 and TRBJ2-7; 10 positions agree with TRBD2. J gave up 7 bases and V 5 bases, and 11 bases lay outside the gene matches. The CDR3 spans 15 residues. CDR1 is SGHTA, CDR2 FQGNSA, per germline. The CDR3 sequence: CASSQGASGGREQYF. In DNA form, the CDR3 reads TGTGCCAGCAGCCAAGGTGCTAGCGGGGGCCGAGAGCAGTACTTC.

The chain is built from TRBV7-9 and TRBJ1-6, with 8 bases lining up with TRBD1. The V segment lost 5 bases and the J segment 12 bases; nucleotides outside the gene matches: 3. The V gene's germline CDR1 is SEHNR and CDR2 FQNEAQ (reference sequence). The CDR3 is made up of 12 amino acids. CDR3: CASSTGGRPLHF. CDR3 nucleotides: TGTGCCAGCAGCACAGGGGGGAGACCCCTCCACTTT.

The table lists this clonotype with many counts. J is TRBJ1-1 and V is TRBV3-1; 8 bases align to TRBD1. The CDR3 totals 14 residues. The V gene's germline CDR1 is LGHDT and CDR2 YNNKEL (reference sequence). Unmatched junction bases numbered 12, after V lost 4 bases and J lost 11 bases. The CDR3 sequence is CASSRGEFRTGAFF. The CDR3 bases are TGTGCCAGCAGCCGGGGGGAGTTTAGGACAGGGGCTTTCTTT.

The chain has TRBV20-1 and TRBJ2-5, with D possibly being TRBD1 or TRBD2 (6 bases each). This CDR3 has 13 residues. The V end was cut by 3 bases, the J end by 5 bases, with 13 bases between. Germline V gene data show CDR1 as DFQATT and CDR2 as SNEGSKA (reference sequence). Here the CDR3 reads CSASLGGGETQYF. CDR3 sequence (DNA): TGCAGTGCTAGTCTCGGGGGCGGGGAGACCCAGTACTTC.